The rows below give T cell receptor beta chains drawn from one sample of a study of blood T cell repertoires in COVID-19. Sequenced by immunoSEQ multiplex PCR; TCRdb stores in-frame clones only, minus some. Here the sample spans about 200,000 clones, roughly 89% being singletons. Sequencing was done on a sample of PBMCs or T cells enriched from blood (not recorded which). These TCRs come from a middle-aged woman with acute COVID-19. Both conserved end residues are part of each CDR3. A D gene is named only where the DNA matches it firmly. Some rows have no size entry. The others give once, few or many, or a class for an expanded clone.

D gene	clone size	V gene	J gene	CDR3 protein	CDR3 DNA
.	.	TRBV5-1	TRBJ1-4	CASSLAPGEGEKLFF	TGCGCCAGCAGCTTGGCCCCTGGGGAGGGTGAAAAACTGTTTTTT
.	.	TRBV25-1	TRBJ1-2	CASSEQGTGDGYTF	TGTGCCAGCAGTGAGCAGGGGACCGGCGATGGCTACACCTTC
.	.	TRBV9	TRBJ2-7	CASSAPGMAGGGPQYF	TGTGCCAGCAGCGCGCCCGGGATGGCAGGTGGAGGGCCGCAGTACTTC
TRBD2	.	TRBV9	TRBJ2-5	CASSPPGGRHETQYF	TGTGCCAGCAGCCCTCCGGGCGGGAGACATGAGACCCAGTACTTC
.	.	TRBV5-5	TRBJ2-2	CASRRTDFNTGELFF	TGTGCCAGCAGACGGACAGACTTTAACACCGGGGAGCTGTTTTTT
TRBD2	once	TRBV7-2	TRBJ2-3	CASSLGLAGRTDTQYF	TGTGCCAGCAGCTTGGGACTAGCGGGACGCACAGATACGCAGTATTTT
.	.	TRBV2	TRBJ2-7	CASSYDTISSYEQYF	TGTGCCAGCAGTTATGATACCATTAGCTCCTACGAGCAGTACTTC
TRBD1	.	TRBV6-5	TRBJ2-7	CASSRQGATYEQYF	TGTGCCAGCAGCCGACAGGGGGCCACCTACGAGCAGTACTTC
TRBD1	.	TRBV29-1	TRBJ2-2	CSVVNPGTGDRITGELFF	TGCAGCGTTGTTAACCCCGGGACAGGGGATAGAATAACCGGGGAGCTGTTTTTT
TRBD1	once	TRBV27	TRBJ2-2	CASSPRTGGAGELFF	TGTGCCAGCAGTCCTCGGACAGGGGGGGCCGGGGAGCTGTTTTTT
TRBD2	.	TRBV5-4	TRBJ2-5	CASRIGRETQYF	TGTGCCAGCAGAATCGGGAGGGAGACCCAGTACTTC
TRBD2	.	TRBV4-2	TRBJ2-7	CASSQGLSGGRSYEQYF	TGTGCCAGCAGCCAGGGTTTAAGCGGGGGGCGTTCCTACGAGCAGTACTTC
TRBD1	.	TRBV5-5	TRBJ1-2	CASSSQGSYGYTF	TGTGCCAGCAGCTCACAGGGGAGCTATGGCTACACCTTC
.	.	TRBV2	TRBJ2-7	CASTGLYEQYF	TGTGCCAGTACAGGCCTTTACGAGCAGTACTTC
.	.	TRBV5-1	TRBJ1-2	CASSPDPGGGYTF	TGCGCCAGCAGCCCCGACCCCGGGGGGGGCTACACCTTC
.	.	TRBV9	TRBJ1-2	CASSTSPRDNYGYTF	TGTGCCAGCAGCACCTCCCCGCGGGATAACTATGGCTACACCTTC
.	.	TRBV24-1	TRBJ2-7	CATSDFKQGTTYEQYF	TGTGCCACCAGTGATTTTAAACAGGGAACGACCTACGAGCAGTACTTC
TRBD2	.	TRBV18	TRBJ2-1	CASSPTGERTSLMGNEQFF	TGTGCCAGCTCACCAACGGGGGAGAGGACTAGCCTAATGGGCAATGAGCAGTTCTTC
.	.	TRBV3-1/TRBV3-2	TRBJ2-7	CASSQYSNHRNEQYF	TGTGCCAGCAGCCAATACTCCAATCATAGAAACGAGCAGTACTTC
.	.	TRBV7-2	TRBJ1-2	CASTSYPRGGGYTF	TGTGCCAGCACCTCCTACCCCCGGGGAGGAGGCTACACCTTC
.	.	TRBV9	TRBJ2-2	CASSPRDSNTGELFF	TGTGCCAGCAGCCCCCGGGACTCCAACACCGGGGAGCTGTTTTTT
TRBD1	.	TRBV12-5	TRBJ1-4	CASGLGTGAEKLFF	TGTGCTAGTGGACTTGGGACAGGGGCTGAAAAACTGTTTTTT
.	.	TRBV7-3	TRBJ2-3	CASSLTVGRSNTQYF	TGTGCCAGCAGCTTAACGGTCGGGAGATCAAATACGCAGTATTTT
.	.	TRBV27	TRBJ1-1	CASSIETGHMNTEAFF	TGTGCCAGCAGTATAGAAACAGGCCACATGAACACTGAAGCTTTCTTT
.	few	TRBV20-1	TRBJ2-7	CSASKGRNYEQYF	TGCAGTGCTAGTAAGGGGAGGAACTACGAGCAGTACTTC
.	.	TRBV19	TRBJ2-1	CASSRGDNEQFF	TGTGCCAGTAGTAGGGGGGACAATGAGCAGTTCTTC
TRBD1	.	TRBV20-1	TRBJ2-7	CSASFTGGYEQYF	TGCAGTGCTAGTTTCACAGGGGGATACGAGCAGTACTTC
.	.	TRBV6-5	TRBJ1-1	CASSRAGVNTEAFF	TGTGCCAGCAGTAGAGCAGGGGTGAACACTGAAGCTTTCTTT
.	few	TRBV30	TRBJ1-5	CAWNQGNDQPQHF	TGTGCCTGGAATCAGGGGAACGATCAGCCCCAGCATTTT
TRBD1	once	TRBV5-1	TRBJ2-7	CASSLYPGQGSYEQYF	TGCGCCAGCAGCTTATATCCGGGACAGGGCTCCTACGAGCAGTACTTC
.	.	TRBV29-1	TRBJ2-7	CSVEVGGEQYF	TGCAGCGTTGAAGTGGGGGGTGAGCAGTACTTC
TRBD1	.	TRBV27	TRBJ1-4	CASGDRQGPYNEKLFF	TGTGCCAGCGGGGATAGACAGGGACCATATAATGAAAAACTGTTTTTT
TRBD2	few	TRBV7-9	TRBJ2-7	CASSFWTSGSGDEQYF	TGTGCCAGCAGCTTTTGGACTAGCGGGAGTGGAGACGAGCAGTACTTC
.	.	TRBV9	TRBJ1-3	CASGGNTIYF	TGTGCCAGCGGCGGAAACACCATATATTTT
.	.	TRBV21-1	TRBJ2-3	CASRPSEDANRDRATDTQYF	TGTGCCAGCAGACCAAGCGAGGACGCGAACCGGGACAGGGCCACAGATACGCAGTATTTT
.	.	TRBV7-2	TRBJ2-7	CASSLAGGNYEQYF	TGTGCCAGCAGCTTAGCGGGAGGAAACTACGAGCAGTACTTC
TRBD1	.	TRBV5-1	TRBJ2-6	CASSLLGTGAISSGANVLTF	TGCGCCAGCAGCCTACTGGGGACAGGGGCAATCTCCTCTGGGGCCAACGTCCTGACTTTC
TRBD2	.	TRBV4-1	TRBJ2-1	CASRLGGGLSSYNEQFF	TGCGCCAGCCGGCTCGGGGGGGGGCTTAGCTCCTACAATGAGCAGTTCTTC
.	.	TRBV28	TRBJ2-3	CASHSGYTDTQYF	TGTGCCAGCCACAGCGGCTACACAGATACGCAGTATTTT
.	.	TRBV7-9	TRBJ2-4	CASSLEGAAKNIQYF	TGTGCCAGCAGCTTAGAAGGGGCGGCCAAAAACATTCAGTACTTC
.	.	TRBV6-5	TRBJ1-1	CASSSSEELTREAFF	TGTGCCAGCAGCTCTTCTGAAGAGCTGACTCGTGAAGCTTTCTTT
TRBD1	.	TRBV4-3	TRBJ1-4	CASSPSGQGVGEKLFF	TGCGCCAGCAGCCCGAGCGGACAGGGCGTAGGCGAAAAACTGTTTTTT
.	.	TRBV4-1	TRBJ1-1	CASSPDSIRGNTEAFF	TGCGCCAGCAGCCCCGATTCAATCCGAGGGAACACTGAAGCTTTCTTT
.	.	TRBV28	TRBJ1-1	CASSSSTEAFF	TGTGCCAGCTCGTCCAGCACTGAAGCTTTCTTT
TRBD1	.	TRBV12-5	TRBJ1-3	CASGLGQGRTGNTIYF	TGTGCTAGTGGTTTGGGACAGGGGAGAACTGGAAACACCATATATTTT
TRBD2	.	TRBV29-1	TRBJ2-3	CSVVGLARLTDTQYF	TGCAGCGTGGTTGGACTAGCCAGACTCACAGATACGCAGTATTTT
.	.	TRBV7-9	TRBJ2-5	CASSSPPVGDRQIQETQYF	TGTGCCAGCAGTTCCCCCCCCGTGGGCGACCGACAGATCCAAGAGACCCAGTACTTC
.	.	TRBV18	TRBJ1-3	CASSQEVERNTIYF	TGTGCCAGCTCGCAAGAGGTGGAACGAAACACCATATATTTT
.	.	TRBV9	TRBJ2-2	CASSVVVGPWTGELFF	TGTGCCAGCAGCGTAGTGGTGGGGCCCTGGACCGGGGAGCTGTTTTTT
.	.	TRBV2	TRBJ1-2	CARALSNYGYTF	TGTGCCAGGGCACTATCTAACTATGGCTACACCTTC
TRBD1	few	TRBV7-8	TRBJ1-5	CASSLGQNSNQPQHF	TGTGCCAGCAGCTTGGGACAGAATAGCAATCAGCCCCAGCATTTT
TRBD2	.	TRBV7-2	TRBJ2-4	CASSLNSAGGVLAKNIQYF	TGTGCCAGCAGCTTAAATTCGGCGGGAGGGGTGCTAGCCAAAAACATTCAGTACTTC